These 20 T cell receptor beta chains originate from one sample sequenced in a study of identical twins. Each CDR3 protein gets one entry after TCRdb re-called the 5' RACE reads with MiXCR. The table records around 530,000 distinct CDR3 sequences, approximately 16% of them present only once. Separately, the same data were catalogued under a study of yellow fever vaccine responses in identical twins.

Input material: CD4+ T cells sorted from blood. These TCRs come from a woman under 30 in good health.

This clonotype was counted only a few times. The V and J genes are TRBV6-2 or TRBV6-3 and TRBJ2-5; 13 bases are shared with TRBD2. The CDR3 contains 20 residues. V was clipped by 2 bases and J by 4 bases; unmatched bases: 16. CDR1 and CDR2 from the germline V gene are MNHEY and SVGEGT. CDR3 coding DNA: TGTGCCAGCAGTTACCCCACTAGCGGGAGGGCCGATGGGTGGTTAGAGACCCAGTACTTC. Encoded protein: CASSYPTSGRADGWLETQYF.

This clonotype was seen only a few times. The CDR3 is CSVAVPGRKKDTQYF. Written as DNA, the CDR3 is TGCAGCGTCGCGGTACCGGGACGGAAAAAAGATACGCAGTATTTT. The V and J genes are TRBV29-1 and TRBJ2-3, with D perhaps TRBD1 or TRBD2 (5 bases each). The length of the CDR3 is 15 residues. V gave up 6 bases and J gave up 5 bases, with 21 bases separating them. CDR1 is SQVTM and CDR2 is ANQGSEA in the germline V gene.

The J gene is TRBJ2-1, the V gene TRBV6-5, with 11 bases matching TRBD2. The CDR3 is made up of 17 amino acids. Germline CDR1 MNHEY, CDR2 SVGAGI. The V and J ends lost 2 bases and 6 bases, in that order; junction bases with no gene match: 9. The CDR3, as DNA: TGTGCCAGCAGTTACAGGGACCCGGGACTAGCGGTCAATGAGCAGTTCTTC. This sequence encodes CASSYRDPGLAVNEQFF.

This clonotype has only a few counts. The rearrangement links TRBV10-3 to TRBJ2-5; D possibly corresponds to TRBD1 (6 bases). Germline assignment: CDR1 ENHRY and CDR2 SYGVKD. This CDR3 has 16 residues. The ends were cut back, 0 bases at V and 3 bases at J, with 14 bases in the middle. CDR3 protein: CAISESMAGVEETQYF. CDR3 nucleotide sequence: TGTGCCATCAGTGAGTCGATGGCAGGGGTGGAAGAGACCCAGTACTTC.

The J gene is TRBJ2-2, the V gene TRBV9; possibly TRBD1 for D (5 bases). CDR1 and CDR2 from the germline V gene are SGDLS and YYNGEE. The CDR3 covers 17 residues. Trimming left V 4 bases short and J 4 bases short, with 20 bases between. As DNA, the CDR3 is TGTGCCAGCAGCCCCTCTCAGACAGTAACTATCACCGGGGAGCTGTTTTTT. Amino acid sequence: CASSPSQTVTITGELFF.

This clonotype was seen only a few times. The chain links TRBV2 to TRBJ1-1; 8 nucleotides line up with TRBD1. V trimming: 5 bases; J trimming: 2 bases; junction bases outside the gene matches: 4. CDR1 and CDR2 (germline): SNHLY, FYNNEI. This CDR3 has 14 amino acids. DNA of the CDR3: TGTGCCAGCAGTTACAGGGGGAGAAACACTGAAGCTTTCTTT. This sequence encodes CASSYRGRNTEAFF.

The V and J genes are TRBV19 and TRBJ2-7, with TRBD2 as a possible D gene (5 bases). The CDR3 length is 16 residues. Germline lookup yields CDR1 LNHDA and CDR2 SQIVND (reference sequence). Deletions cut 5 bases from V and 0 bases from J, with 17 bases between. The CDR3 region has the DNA TGTGCCAGTAGTCTATCGGTGGTAGGGAGCTCCTACGAGCAGTACTTC. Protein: CASSLSVVGSSYEQYF.

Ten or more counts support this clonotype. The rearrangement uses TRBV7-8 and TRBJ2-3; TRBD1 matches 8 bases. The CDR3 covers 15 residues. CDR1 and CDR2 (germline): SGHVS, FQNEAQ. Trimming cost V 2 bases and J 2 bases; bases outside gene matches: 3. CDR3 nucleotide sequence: TGTGCCAGCAGCTTAAGGGGACAGGTCACAGATACGCAGTATTTT. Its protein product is CASSLRGQVTDTQYF.

The CDR3 DNA reads TGTGCCAGCAGTCAGTCTAGCGTAAGGCTAGGTGATGAGCAGTTCTTC. Translating gives CASSQSSVRLGDEQFF. The rearrangement uses TRBV12-3 or TRBV12-4 and TRBJ2-1, with D possibly TRBD2 on 6 matching bases. Between the trimmed V and J ends, which lost 5 bases and 8 bases, there was a span of 22 bases. This CDR3 has 16 amino acids.

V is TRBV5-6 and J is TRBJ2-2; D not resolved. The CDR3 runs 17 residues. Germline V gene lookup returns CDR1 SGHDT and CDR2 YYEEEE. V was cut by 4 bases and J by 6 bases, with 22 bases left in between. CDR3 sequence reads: CASSPRFHRGEAGELFF. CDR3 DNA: TGTGCCAGCAGCCCCCGGTTCCACCGCGGCGAGGCCGGGGAGCTGTTTTTT.

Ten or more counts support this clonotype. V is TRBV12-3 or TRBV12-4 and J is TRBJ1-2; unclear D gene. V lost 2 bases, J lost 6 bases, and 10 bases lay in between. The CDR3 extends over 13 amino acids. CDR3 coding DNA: TGTGCCAGCAGTTTATTCGCGAGGAATGGCTACACCTTC. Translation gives CASSLFARNGYTF.

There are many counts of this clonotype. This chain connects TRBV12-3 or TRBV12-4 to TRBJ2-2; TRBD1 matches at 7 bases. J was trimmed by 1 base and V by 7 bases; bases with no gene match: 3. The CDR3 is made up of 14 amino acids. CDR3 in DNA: TGTGCCAGCAAACGGGACAGGAACACCGGGGAGCTGTTTTTT. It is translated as CASKRDRNTGELFF.

The CDR3 loop is CASSLWGSSQFEAFF. In nucleotides, the CDR3 is TGTGCCAGCAGTTTATGGGGCTCCTCGCAATTTGAAGCTTTCTTT. The chain couples TRBV28 to TRBJ1-1; D is uncertain. Trimming left V 0 bases short and J 7 bases short, with 15 bases between. Looked up from germline, CDR1 is MDHEN and CDR2 is SYDVKM. There are 15 residues in the CDR3.

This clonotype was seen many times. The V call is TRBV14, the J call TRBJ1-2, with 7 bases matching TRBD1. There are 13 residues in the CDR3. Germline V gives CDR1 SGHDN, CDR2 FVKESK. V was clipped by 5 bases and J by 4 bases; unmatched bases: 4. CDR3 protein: CASSGQEGYGYTF. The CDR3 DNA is TGTGCCAGCAGCGGACAGGAGGGCTATGGCTACACCTTC.

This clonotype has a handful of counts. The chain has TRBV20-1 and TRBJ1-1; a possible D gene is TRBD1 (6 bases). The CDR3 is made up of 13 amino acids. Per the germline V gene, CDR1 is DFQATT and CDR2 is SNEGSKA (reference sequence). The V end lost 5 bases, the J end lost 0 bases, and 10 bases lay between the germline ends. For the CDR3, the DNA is TGCAGTGCTCCAGGGGACATGAACACTGAAGCTTTCTTT. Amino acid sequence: CSAPGDMNTEAFF.

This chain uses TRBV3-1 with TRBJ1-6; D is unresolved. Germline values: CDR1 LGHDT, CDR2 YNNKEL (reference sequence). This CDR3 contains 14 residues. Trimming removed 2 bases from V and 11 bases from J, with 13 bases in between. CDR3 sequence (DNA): TGTGCCAGCAGCCAACAAGTCCCGTACGCACCCCTCCACTTT. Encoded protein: CASSQQVPYAPLHF.

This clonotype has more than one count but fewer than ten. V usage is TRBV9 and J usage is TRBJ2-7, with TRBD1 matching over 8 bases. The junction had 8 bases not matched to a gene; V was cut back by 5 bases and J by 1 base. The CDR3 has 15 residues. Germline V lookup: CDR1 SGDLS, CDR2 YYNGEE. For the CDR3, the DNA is TGTGCCAGCAGTCGTTTCCAGGGGGCTTCCTACGAGCAGTACTTC. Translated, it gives CASSRFQGASYEQYF. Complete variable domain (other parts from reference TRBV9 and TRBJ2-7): DSGVTQTPKHLITATGQRVTLRCSPRSGDLSVYWYQQSLDQGLQFLIQYYNGEERAKGNILERFSAQQFPDLHSELNLSSLELGDSALYFCASSRFQGASYEQYFGPGTRLTVT.

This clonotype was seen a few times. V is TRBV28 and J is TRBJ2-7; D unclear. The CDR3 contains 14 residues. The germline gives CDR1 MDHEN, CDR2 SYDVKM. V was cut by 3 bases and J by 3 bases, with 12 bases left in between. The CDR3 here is CASSLQANLYEQYV. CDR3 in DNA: TGTGCCAGCAGTTTGCAGGCCAACCTCTACGAGCAGTACGTC.

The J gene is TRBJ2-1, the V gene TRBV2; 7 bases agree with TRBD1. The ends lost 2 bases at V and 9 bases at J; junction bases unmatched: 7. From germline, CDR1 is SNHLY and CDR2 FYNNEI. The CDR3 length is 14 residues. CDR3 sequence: CASSETRQGVEQFF. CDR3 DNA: TGTGCCAGCAGTGAAACTAGGCAGGGGGTTGAGCAGTTCTTC.

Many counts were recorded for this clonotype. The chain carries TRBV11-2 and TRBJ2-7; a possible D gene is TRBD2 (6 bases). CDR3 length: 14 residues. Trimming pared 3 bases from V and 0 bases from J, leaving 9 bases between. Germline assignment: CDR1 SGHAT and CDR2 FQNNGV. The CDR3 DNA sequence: TGTGCCAGCAGCTTGGGGGGAAGCTCCTACGAGCAGTACGTC. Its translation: CASSLGGSSYEQYV.